The next 18 T cell receptor beta chains were all read from a single sample in a study of cytomegalovirus exposure and HLA in healthy donors. TCRdb's copy holds only in-frame clones and misses some; the assay was immunoSEQ multiplex PCR. The table records about 250,000 clones, over 75% of them present only once. Sample: PBMCs. Every receptor here comes from a man aged 18 to 35 in good health and CMV-seropositive.

This chain uses TRBV27 with TRBJ2-7; TRBD1 matches at 9 bases. Trimming at V came to 10 bases and at J to 3 bases, leaving 4 bases not matched to a gene. Germline V gene data show CDR1 as MNHEY and CDR2 as SMNVEV (reference sequence). CDR3 length: 12 residues. The CDR3 spells CATSGQGYEQYF. The CDR3 DNA reads TGTGCCACCTCGGGACAGGGCTACGAGCAGTACTTC.

The rearrangement joins TRBV6-5 to TRBJ1-1, with D possibly TRBD1 on 5 matching bases. The germline V gene has CDR1 MNHEY and CDR2 SVGAGI. This CDR3 has 14 residues. V was shortened by 6 bases and J by 2 bases, with 13 bases between the two germline ends. The CDR3 coding sequence is TGTGCCAGCAGAGGACCGGGGGACAACACTGAAGCTTTCTTT. Amino acid sequence: CASRGPGDNTEAFF.

This chain uses TRBV7-8 with TRBJ1-5; D might be TRBD1 (6 bases). Germline loops: CDR1 SGHVS, CDR2 FQNEAQ. The CDR3 is 13 amino acids. Between the trimmed V and J ends, which lost 5 bases and 9 bases, there was a span of 14 bases. DNA for the CDR3: TGTGCCAGCAGCCCCCAGGGGATGGGGCCCCAGCATTTT. Translation gives CASSPQGMGPQHF.

J is TRBJ2-3 and V is TRBV10-3, with 10 bases fitting TRBD2. The trim removed 5 bases at V and 1 base at J, leaving 6 bases unmatched. CDR3 size: 16 residues. Per the germline V gene, CDR1 is ENHRY and CDR2 is SYGVKD. The CDR3 bases are TGTGCCATCAGTTCCACCGGGACTAGCGGCACAGATACGCAGTATTTT. This translates into CAISSTGTSGTDTQYF.

The chain is built from TRBV30 and TRBJ2-7; no clear D gene. V lost 0 bases, J lost 1 base, and 10 bases lay in between. CDR3 length: 14 residues. CDR1 is GTSNPN, CDR2 SVGIG, per germline (reference sequence). This chain's CDR3 is CAWSVSRSSYEQYF. The CDR3 coding sequence is TGTGCCTGGAGTGTAAGCCGCAGTTCCTACGAGCAGTACTTC.

This clone was detected once. The chain joins TRBV27 to TRBJ2-7; 7 nucleotides agree with TRBD1. Germline CDR1 MNHEY, CDR2 SMNVEV (reference sequence). J gave up 4 bases and V 5 bases, and 8 bases lay outside the gene matches. The CDR3 covers 14 residues. The CDR3 nucleotides read TGTGCCAGCAGTCCGGGGACAGTGCTTTACGAGCAGTACTTC. Translation gives CASSPGTVLYEQYF.

J is TRBJ2-7 and V is TRBV5-1, with D perhaps TRBD2 (5 bases). CDR1 is SGHRS and CDR2 is YFSETQ in the germline V gene. The CDR3 totals 16 residues. V lost 2 bases, J lost 6 bases, and 21 bases lay in between. The CDR3 sequence: CASSFKPPAGEGEQYF. The CDR3, as DNA: TGCGCCAGCAGCTTTAAACCCCCGGCAGGCGAGGGCGAGCAGTACTTC.

This chain links TRBV6-5 with TRBJ1-1; D not resolved. The CDR3 loop spans 13 amino acids. Germline CDR1 is MNHEY and CDR2 is SVGAGI. Trimming removed 5 bases from V and 4 bases from J, with 11 bases in between. In DNA, the CDR3 is TGTGCCAGCAGTCGGACTCGTCCCACTGAAGCTTTCTTT. It encodes CASSRTRPTEAFF.

This chain connects TRBV6-5 to TRBJ2-7, with TRBD1 as a possible D gene (5 bases). With 6 bases removed from V and 3 bases from J, the gap between germline ends came to 12 bases. Germline CDR1 and CDR2: MNHEY and SVGAGI. This CDR3 contains 13 residues. This chain's CDR3 is CASSPRVDYEQYF. The CDR3 DNA reads TGTGCCAGCAGCCCCAGGGTAGACTACGAGCAGTACTTC.

This chain joins TRBV6-5 and TRBJ2-7; D unclear. CDR1 and CDR2 (germline): MNHEY, SVGAGI. CDR3 size: 14 residues. The V end was cut by 0 bases, the J end by 1 base, with 7 bases between. DNA of the CDR3: TGTGCCAGCAGTTACTCCCGTGATTCCTACGAGCAGTACTTC. It specifies CASSYSRDSYEQYF.

V usage is TRBV28 and J usage is TRBJ1-5; D is possibly TRBD1 (6 bases). Germline V gives CDR1 MDHEN, CDR2 SYDVKM. The germline V and J ends were trimmed by 5 bases and 6 bases, with 17 bases remaining between them. The CDR3 length is 15 residues. The CDR3 sequence: CASSTPGGPSQPQHF. The CDR3 DNA reads TGTGCCAGCAGTACCCCCGGGGGGCCCAGTCAGCCCCAGCATTTT.

The rearrangement uses TRBV5-5 and TRBJ2-2, with D unresolved. The V end was cut by 3 bases, the J end by 8 bases, with 5 bases between. The germline gives CDR1 SGHKS, CDR2 YYEKEE (reference sequence). The CDR3 is made up of 11 amino acids. CDR3 coding DNA: TGTGCCAGCAGCTCGGTGGGGGAGCTGTTTTTT. Its translation is CASSSVGELFF.

V gene TRBV5-6 combines with J gene TRBJ1-1, with a possible D match to TRBD1 (6 bases). This CDR3 comprises 15 residues. CDR1 and CDR2 (germline): SGHDT, YYEEEE. Trimming took 4 bases from V and 4 from J, leaving 17 bases between them. Here the CDR3 DNA reads TGTGCCAGCAGCCCGGTGGGGGCCGCGGGCACTGAAGCTTTCTTT. It encodes CASSPVGAAGTEAFF.

The V gene is TRBV9, the J gene TRBJ2-3; possibly TRBD1 for D (6 bases). CDR3 length: 14 amino acids. V dropped 0 bases and J dropped 4 bases, with 9 bases sitting between them. CDR1 is SGDLS and CDR2 is YYNGEE in the germline V gene. The CDR3 is CASSVGGRPDTQYF. CDR3 nucleotides: TGTGCCAGCAGCGTAGGGGGGCGCCCAGATACGCAGTATTTT.

The V and J genes are TRBV18 and TRBJ2-1; D is possibly TRBD1 or TRBD2 (5 bases each). V lost 0 bases and J 7 bases, leaving 7 bases between the germline ends. Germline values: CDR1 KGHSH, CDR2 LQKENI. This CDR3 is built from 13 residues. The CDR3 loop is CASSPPGTNEQFF. The CDR3 coding sequence is TGTGCCAGCTCACCACCAGGGACGAATGAGCAGTTCTTC. Using reference TRBV18 and TRBJ2-1 for the parts outside the CDR3, the full variable domain is NAGVMQNPRHLVRRRGQEARLRCSPMKGHSHVYWYRQLPEEGLKFMVYLQKENIIDESGMPKERFSAEFPKEGPSILRIQQVVRGDSAAYFCASSPPGTNEQFFGPGTRLTVL.

J is TRBJ1-1 and V is TRBV27; D call uncertain. Germline V CDR1 and CDR2: MNHEY, SMNVEV (reference sequence). CDR3 length: 12 residues. Trimming took 6 bases from V and 6 from J, leaving 11 bases between them. CDR3 sequence (DNA): TGTGCCAGCAGGGATTGGACTTCTGAAGCTTTCTTT. Its protein is CASRDWTSEAFF.

V usage is TRBV23-1 and J usage is TRBJ2-5; maybe TRBD2 (6 bases). TRBV23-1 counts as an open reading frame of uncertain function. Trimming left V 6 bases short and J 11 bases short, with 13 bases between. The CDR3 contains 11 residues. CDR3 loop: CASSLSRGQYF. CDR3 nucleotides: TGCGCCAGCAGCCTCTCCCGGGGGCAGTACTTC.

The gene calls are TRBV5-1 and TRBJ2-1; tentative D call: TRBD1 (5 bases). CDR1 SGHRS and CDR2 YFSETQ come from the germline V gene. V was clipped by 0 bases and J by 3 bases, with 13 bases between them. The CDR3 is 16 amino acids. Written as DNA, the CDR3 is TGCGCCAGCAGCTTGGAAGGGGTGAGAGGCTACAATGAGCAGTTCTTC. This encodes CASSLEGVRGYNEQFF. Variable domain in full (rest from reference TRBV5-1 and TRBJ2-1): KAGVTQTPRYLIKTRGQQVTLSCSPISGHRSVSWYQQTPGQGLQFLFEYFSETQRNKGNFPGRFSGRQFSNSRSEMNVSTLELGDSALYLCASSLEGVRGYNEQFFGPGTRLTVL.